Listed here are 11 T cell receptor beta chains from one sample, sequenced in a study of T cells in Graves' hyperthyroidism and ophthalmopathy. Researchers amplified the TCR beta CDR3 regions from RNA transcripts. The HTBI primer set drove a first-round RT-PCR of the TCR CDR3. From the multiplex PCR reads, TCRdb called clonotypes with MiXCR, one entry per CDR3 protein. The profile shows 500,000 to 600,000 distinct CDR3 sequences, 40% to 55% of them singletons. Sequencing used peripheral blood or thyroid tissue (not recorded which). The receptors were gathered from an adult woman with Graves' disease, either hyperthyroidism or ophthalmopathy (not recorded which).

The chain links TRBV29-1 to TRBJ1-1, with unresolved D. The CDR3 length is 14 residues. Germline loops: CDR1 SQVTM, CDR2 ANQGSEA. Trimming cost V 3 bases and J 5 bases, with 16 bases left between them. The CDR3 is CSVDGRSGRTEAFF. CDR3 DNA sequence: TGCAGCGTTGATGGGAGGTCGGGGAGAACTGAAGCTTTCTTT.

This chain connects TRBV29-1 to TRBJ2-5; D remains ambiguous. The V end was cut by 2 bases, the J end by 2 bases, with 6 bases between. CDR1 and CDR2 from the germline V gene are SQVTM and ANQGSEA. CDR3 length: 12 amino acids. The CDR3 DNA sequence: TGCAGCGTTGAATGGGGACAAGAGACCCAGTACTTC. Translation gives CSVEWGQETQYF.

In its sample, this clonotype was seen a few times. The chain joins TRBV20-1 to TRBJ1-2; the D gene is possibly TRBD1 (5 bases). The CDR3 is 15 amino acids. Deletions cut 3 bases from V and 6 bases from J, with 20 bases between. CDR1 is DFQATT, CDR2 SNEGSKA, per germline (reference sequence). The CDR3 loop reads CSARDGIAGDDGYTF. The CDR3, as DNA: TGCAGTGCTAGGGACGGCATTGCTGGGGACGATGGCTACACCTTC.

The V call is TRBV7-2, the J call TRBJ1-3, with 8 positions matching TRBD1. CDR3 length: 15 residues. The ends lost 5 bases at V and 8 bases at J; junction bases unmatched: 11. CDR1 is SGHTA and CDR2 is FQGNSA in the germline V gene. CDR3 region: CASSGQGNYGYTIYF. CDR3 DNA sequence: TGTGCCAGCAGCGGACAGGGCAACTATGGCTACACCATATATTTT.

This sequence joins TRBV7-2 and TRBJ2-5, with TRBD2 matching 7 bases. The CDR3 length is 14 residues. J gave up 5 bases and V 5 bases, and 8 bases lay outside the gene matches. Per germline, CDR1 SGHTA and CDR2 FQGNSA. The CDR3, as DNA: TGTGCCAGCAGCGAGGGACGGACTAGGGAGACCCAGTACTTC. Translating it yields CASSEGRTRETQYF.

About this clonotype: A much more abundant neighbour one base away suggests this may be a read error. The V gene is TRBV7-9, the J gene TRBJ2-7, with 7 bases lining up with TRBD1. Germline trimming cut 3 bases from V and 6 bases from J; bases unmatched to any gene: 5. The CDR3 is 13 amino acids. Germline V gene lookup returns CDR1 SEHNR and CDR2 FQNEAQ (reference sequence). The CDR3 nucleotides read TGTGCCAGCAGCTTCGGGACAGAGCCCGAGCAGTACTTC. Translated: CASSFGTEPEQYF.

V usage is TRBV19 and J usage is TRBJ2-7; 10 nucleotides agree with TRBD1. The V gene end was trimmed by 6 bases and the J gene end by 6 bases; junction bases not matched to a gene: 8. The germline V gene encodes CDR1 LNHDA and CDR2 SQIVND (reference sequence). The CDR3 length is 14 residues. The CDR3 loop reads CASSSGTGDPEQYF. The DNA of the CDR3 is TGTGCCAGTAGCTCCGGGACAGGGGATCCCGAGCAGTACTTC. The full variable domain, in which reference TRBV19 and TRBJ2-7 provide the parts outside the CDR3, is DGGITQSPKYLFRKEGQNVTLSCEQNLNHDAMYWYRQDPGQGLRLIYYSQIVNDFQKGDIAEGYSVSREKKESFPLTVTSAQKNPTAFYLCASSSGTGDPEQYFGPGTRLTVT.

CDR3: CSAGQGADSPLHF. The CDR3 DNA follows: TGCAGCGCGGGACAGGGGGCGGATTCACCCCTCCACTTT. V usage is TRBV29-1 and J usage is TRBJ1-6, with 12 positions matching TRBD1. Per germline, CDR1 SQVTM and CDR2 ANQGSEA. V lost 7 bases and J lost 8; bases outside the gene matches: 3. The CDR3 is made up of 13 amino acids.

This clonotype turned up a few times. The rearrangement joins TRBV10-3 to TRBJ2-7; 10 bases align to TRBD2. Germline CDR1 ENHRY, CDR2 SYGVKD. Germline trimming cut 8 bases from V and 4 bases from J; bases unmatched to any gene: 14. CDR3 length equals 16 residues. CDR3 amino acids: CAIQDAFSGRLYEQYF. The DNA for the CDR3 is TGTGCCATCCAAGACGCGTTTAGCGGGAGGTTGTACGAGCAGTACTTC.

The genes are TRBV2 and TRBJ1-6; 9 bases are a match to TRBD1. Trimming cost V 6 bases and J 8 bases; bases outside gene matches: 5. CDR1 and CDR2 (germline): SNHLY, FYNNEI. CDR3 length equals 14 residues. CDR3 nucleotide sequence: TGTGCCAGCAGCCGGGACAGGGCAGATTCACCCCTCCACTTT. This sequence encodes CASSRDRADSPLHF.

The chain has TRBV7-9 and TRBJ2-5; 9 nucleotides match TRBD1. V dropped 8 bases and J dropped 5; count of bases not matched to a gene: 6. The CDR3 runs 13 residues. The germline CDR1 and CDR2 sequences are SEHNR and FQNEAQ (reference sequence). The CDR3 protein is CASRDRDMETQYF. CDR3 sequence (DNA): TGTGCCAGCCGGGACAGGGACATGGAGACCCAGTACTTC.